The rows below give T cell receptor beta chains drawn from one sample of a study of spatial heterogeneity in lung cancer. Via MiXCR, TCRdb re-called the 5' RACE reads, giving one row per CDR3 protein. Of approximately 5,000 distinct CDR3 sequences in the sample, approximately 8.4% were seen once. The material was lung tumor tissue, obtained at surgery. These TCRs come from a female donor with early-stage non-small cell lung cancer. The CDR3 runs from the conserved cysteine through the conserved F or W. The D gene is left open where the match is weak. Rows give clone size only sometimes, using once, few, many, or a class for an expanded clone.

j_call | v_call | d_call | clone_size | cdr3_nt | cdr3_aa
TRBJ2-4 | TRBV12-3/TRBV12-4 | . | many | TGTGCCAGCAGTTTACAGGGCGGCAAAAACATTCAGTACTTC | CASSLQGGKNIQYF
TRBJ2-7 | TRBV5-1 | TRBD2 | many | TGCGCCAGCAGCTCACCGGGACTAGCGGGAGGGTGGTCCTACGAGCAGTACTTC | CASSSPGLAGGWSYEQYF
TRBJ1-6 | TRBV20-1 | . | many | TGCAGTGCTAGAAGGCAGGGGAATTCACCCCTCCACTTT | CSARRQGNSPLHF
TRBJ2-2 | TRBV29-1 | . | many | TGCAGCGTTGAAAGGGCAGGGCAGGGCGGGGAGCTGTTTTTT | CSVERAGQGGELFF
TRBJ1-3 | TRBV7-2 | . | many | TGTGCCAGCAGCTCCCGACAGTCTGGAAACACCATATATTTT | CASSSRQSGNTIYF
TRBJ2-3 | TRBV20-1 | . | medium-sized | TGCAGTGCTGGAGCCACTAGTAGAGATACGCAGTATTTT | CSAGATSRDTQYF
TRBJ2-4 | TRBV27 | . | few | TGTGCCAGCAGTTTATTAAAACTTGGCCCCACAGGGTCGGAGGCCAAAAACATTCAGTACTTC | CASSLLKLGPTGSEAKNIQYF
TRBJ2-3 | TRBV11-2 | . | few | TGTGCCAGCAGCCTTCGAAGGGGCGGAGATACGCAGTATTTT | CASSLRRGGDTQYF
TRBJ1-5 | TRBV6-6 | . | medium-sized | TGTGCCAGCAGTTACGCTCCCCCGGGGCGTAGCAATCAGCCCCAGCATTTT | CASSYAPPGRSNQPQHF
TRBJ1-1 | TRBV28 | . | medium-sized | TGTGCCAGCAGTTTTCCCCTCGGACTCTCGAACACTGAAGCTTTCTTT | CASSFPLGLSNTEAFF
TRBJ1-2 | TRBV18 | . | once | TGTGCCAGCTCACCTGACGGAGTAGCCAGCTATGGCTACACCTTC | CASSPDGVASYGYTF
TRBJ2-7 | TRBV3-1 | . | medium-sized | TGTGCCAGCAGCCAAGGGAGGACGAGCTCCTACGAGCAGTACTTC | CASSQGRTSSYEQYF
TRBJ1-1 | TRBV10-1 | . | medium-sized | TGCGCCAGCCAAGGGTGGGAGGGATCTGAAGCTTTCTTT | CASQGWEGSEAFF
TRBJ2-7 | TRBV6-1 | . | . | TGTGCCAGCAGTGAACGGGGCTACGAGCAGTACTTC | CASSERGYEQYF
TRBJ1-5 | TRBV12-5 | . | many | TGTGCTAGTGGTGTCCCGGGACCTGGTCAGCCCCAGCATTTT | CASGVPGPGQPQHF
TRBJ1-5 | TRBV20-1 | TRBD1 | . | TGCAGTGCTAATCAGCTGGGACAGGGCAATCAGCCCCAGCATTTT | CSANQLGQGNQPQHF